The 25 T cell receptor beta chains below all came from one sample that was sequenced in a study of vaccination effects on CD4 cells after COVID-19. Profiled with immunoSEQ multiplex PCR; TCRdb holds only in-frame clones, not every one. This sample carries 55,000 to 90,000 clones, 65% to 85% of them seen once, and the ten largest clones take 5%. Within the ViraFEST assay, antigen-specific CD4+ T cells underwent expansion with viral peptide pools prior to sequencing. Having been cultured for roughly 10 days, the cells underwent CD4+ T cell isolation. The person's infection with SARS-CoV-2, confirmed by PCR, took place between March and December 2020. These TCRs are of unknown antigen specificity. The source was CD4+ T cells from PBMCs cultured with HIV peptides, collected before COVID-19 vaccination. This sample's subset: HIV-1 Nef peptide pool negative control/reference culture. Receptor source: a human donor who had a prior SARS-CoV-2 infection.

J is TRBJ1-6 and V is TRBV30; tentatively, D is TRBD1 (5 bases). Germline CDR1 reads GTSNPN; CDR2 reads SVGIG (reference sequence). Trimming removed 4 bases at V and 8 bases at J, with 18 bases between. The CDR3 is made up of 15 amino acids. This CDR3 reads CAWKQETSEYSPLHF. CDR3 sequence (DNA): TGTGCCTGGAAACAGGAAACATCGGAATATTCACCCCTCCACTTT.

This clone showed up just a few times. The chain has TRBV5-6 and TRBJ1-2, with no clear D. The germline CDR1 and CDR2 sequences are SGHDT and YYEEEE. The V and J ends lost 5 bases and 4 bases respectively, with 9 bases between them. The length of the CDR3 is 12 residues. The CDR3 DNA sequence: TGTGCCAGCAGGGTAGGCACCTATGGCTACACCTTC. It translates to CASRVGTYGYTF.

The chain combines TRBV19 with TRBJ2-7; tentative D call: TRBD1 (5 bases). The germline V gene encodes CDR1 LNHDA and CDR2 SQIVND (reference sequence). Trimming left V 0 bases short and J 3 bases short, with 12 bases between. This CDR3 has 15 amino acids. CDR3 amino acids: CASSIENRPYYEQYF. The CDR3 DNA follows: TGTGCCAGTAGTATAGAGAACAGGCCGTACTACGAGCAGTACTTC. The variable domain in full, completed from reference TRBV19 and TRBJ2-7, reads DGGITQSPKYLFRKEGQNVTLSCEQNLNHDAMYWYRQDPGQGLRLIYYSQIVNDFQKGDIAEGYSVSREKKESFPLTVTSAQKNPTAFYLCASSIENRPYYEQYFGPGTRLTVT.

V gene TRBV15 combines with J gene TRBJ1-1; D possibly corresponds to TRBD1 (5 bases). V gave up 6 bases and J gave up 1 base, with 18 bases separating them. The CDR3 extends over 16 amino acids. Germline V gives CDR1 LNHNV, CDR2 YYDKDF (reference sequence). This chain's CDR3 is CATRSITSGTNTEAFF. In nucleotides, the CDR3 is TGTGCCACCAGATCAATCACAAGCGGGACGAACACTGAAGCTTTCTTT.

The chain carries TRBV5-1 and TRBJ1-1; D gene ambiguous. The germline CDR1 and CDR2 sequences are SGHRS and YFSETQ. Between the trimmed V and J ends, which lost 7 bases and 1 base, there was a span of 8 bases. This CDR3 has 12 amino acids. The CDR3 reads CASHDGNTEAFF. As DNA, the CDR3 is TGCGCCAGCCATGACGGGAACACTGAAGCTTTCTTT.

The J gene is TRBJ1-1, the V gene TRBV21-1. TRBV21-1 is recorded as a pseudogene. There are 12 residues in the CDR3. The CDR3 sequence is CASSEERTEAFF. DNA of the CDR3: TGTGCCAGCAGCGAGGAGAGGACTGAAGCTTTCTTT.

The CDR3 nucleotides are TGTGCCAGCAGCCCAAACACAGATACGCAGTATTTT. As protein: CASSPNTDTQYF. This rearrangement joins TRBV11-3 to TRBJ2-3; D is unresolved. V was trimmed by 5 bases and J by 2 bases, leaving 5 bases between them. CDR1 and CDR2 from the germline V gene are SGHNT and YENEEA. This CDR3 contains 12 residues.

This clone was picked up a small number of times. The V gene is TRBV10-1, the J gene TRBJ1-2; D perhaps matches TRBD1 (5 bases). From germline, CDR1 is WNHNN and CDR2 SYGVQD (reference sequence). The ends were cut back, 10 bases at V and 0 bases at J, with 12 bases in the middle. This CDR3 is 13 amino acids long. The CDR3 sequence: CAITGMTNYGYTF. DNA for the CDR3: TGCGCCATTACAGGTATGACTAACTATGGCTACACCTTC.

The chain combines TRBV30 with TRBJ2-7, with 7 bases identical to TRBD2. Germline lookup yields CDR1 GTSNPN and CDR2 SVGIG (reference sequence). The junction had 7 bases not matched to a gene; V was cut back by 0 bases and J by 2 bases. The length of the CDR3 is 15 residues. The CDR3 sequence is CAWSVRLGGAYEQYF. The CDR3 DNA is TGTGCCTGGAGTGTACGGCTGGGGGGGGCCTACGAGCAGTACTTC.

This clone was counted a single time. The chain is built from TRBV5-1 and TRBJ2-1; 12 bases align to TRBD2. This CDR3 has 18 residues. The germline gives CDR1 SGHRS, CDR2 YFSETQ. J lost 7 bases, V lost 4 bases, and 15 bases had no gene match. CDR3 in amino acids: CASSIRLAGVLGGNEQFF. In DNA form, the CDR3 reads TGCGCCAGCAGCATTCGACTAGCGGGGGTCTTAGGGGGGAATGAGCAGTTCTTC.

The rearrangement joins TRBV5-1 to TRBJ2-7; no clear D gene. From germline, CDR1 is SGHRS and CDR2 YFSETQ. Trimming stripped 3 bases from V and 2 bases from J, with 12 bases between. This CDR3 has 14 residues. The CDR3, as DNA: TGCGCCAGCAGCTACCAAAGTGCCGCCTACGAGCAGTACTTC. It translates to CASSYQSAAYEQYF.

V gene TRBV2 combines with J gene TRBJ1-2; TRBD1 matches at 10 bases. The V segment lost 2 bases and the J segment 3 bases; nucleotides outside the gene matches: 3. The CDR3 is made up of 15 amino acids. Germline V gene sequence: CDR1 SNHLY, CDR2 FYNNEI. The CDR3: CASSERGTGDYGYTF. The CDR3 region has the DNA TGTGCCAGCAGTGAAAGGGGGACAGGGGACTATGGCTACACCTTC.

The chain has TRBV4-3 and TRBJ2-6; D remains unclear. The V gene lost 1 base and the J gene lost 0 bases, with 10 bases spanning the gap. The CDR3 contains 17 residues. Per the germline V gene, CDR1 is LGHNA and CDR2 is YSLEER. This chain's CDR3 is CASSQGAVPSGANVLTF. As DNA, the CDR3 is TGCGCCAGCAGCCAAGGGGCCGTCCCCTCTGGGGCCAACGTCCTGACTTTC.

The chain has TRBV5-8 and TRBJ2-2; the match to TRBD1 covers 7 bases. CDR1 is SGHTS, CDR2 YDEGEE, per germline. This CDR3 has 18 amino acids. Unmatched junction bases numbered 17, after V lost 5 bases and J lost 4 bases. The CDR3 region is CASSRPSPRQGPTGELFF. In DNA form, the CDR3 reads TGTGCCAGCAGTCGGCCCTCCCCCCGACAGGGCCCCACCGGGGAGCTGTTTTTT. The whole variable domain, remainder taken from reference TRBV5-8 and TRBJ2-2, is EAGVTQSPTHLIKTRGQQATLRCSPISGHTSVYWYQQALGLGLQFLLWYDEGEERNRGNFPPRFSGRQFPNYSSELNVNALELEDSALYLCASSRPSPRQGPTGELFFGEGSRLTVL.

This chain connects TRBV5-1 to TRBJ2-5, with D uncertain. There are 14 residues in the CDR3. From germline, CDR1 is SGHRS and CDR2 YFSETQ. Trimming removed 0 bases at V and 2 bases at J, with 8 bases between. CDR3 sequence (DNA): TGCGCCAGCAGCTTGGGGGAATTACAAGAGACCCAGTACTTC. Translated: CASSLGELQETQYF.

The rearrangement joins TRBV4-2 to TRBJ2-5, with 11 positions matching TRBD1. The CDR3 contains 16 residues. The trim removed 4 bases at V and 5 bases at J, leaving 9 bases unmatched. CDR1 is LGHNA, CDR2 YNFKEQ, per germline. The CDR3 nucleotides read TGTGCCAGCAGCCGGACCAGGGACAGGGGGTCGGAGACCCAGTACTTC. It specifies CASSRTRDRGSETQYF.

This chain links TRBV18 with TRBJ1-4; D perhaps matches TRBD1 (5 bases). CDR1 KGHSH and CDR2 LQKENI come from the germline V gene. The CDR3 is 16 amino acids. V lost 1 base and J 6 bases, leaving 15 bases between the germline ends. The CDR3 bases are TGTGCCAGCTCACCACTTCTCGGGACGGGGGATGAAAAACTGTTTTTT. Translating it yields CASSPLLGTGDEKLFF.

This clone has more than one count but fewer than ten. The V and J genes are TRBV5-1 and TRBJ2-7, with 7 positions matching TRBD2. The CDR3 has 14 residues. The trim removed 0 bases at V and 6 bases at J, leaving 6 bases unmatched. The germline V gene has CDR1 SGHRS and CDR2 YFSETQ. DNA of the CDR3: TGCGCCAGCAGCTTGGGGGAGGGGATCAGCGAGCAGTACTTC. Translation: CASSLGEGISEQYF.

J is TRBJ2-5 and V is TRBV11-3; D possibly corresponds to TRBD2 (6 bases). Germline values: CDR1 SGHNT, CDR2 YENEEA. With 4 bases removed from V and 1 base from J, the gap between germline ends came to 10 bases. The CDR3 length is 14 residues. CDR3 DNA: TGTGCCAGCAGCTCCGGGACTTCCCAAGAGACCCAGTACTTC. This codes for CASSSGTSQETQYF.

This chain joins TRBV24-1 and TRBJ2-3; D is possibly TRBD2 (6 bases). V lost 5 bases, J lost 0 bases, and 14 bases lay in between. Looked up from germline, CDR1 is KGHDR and CDR2 is SFDVKD. The CDR3 sequence is 16 residues long. CDR3 in DNA: TGTGCCACCAGTGCAGTAGCGGAGAGTAGCACAGATACGCAGTATTTT. Amino acids: CATSAVAESSTDTQYF.

The chain combines TRBV29-1 with TRBJ2-1; 8 nucleotides match TRBD2. Germline V gene lookup returns CDR1 SQVTM and CDR2 ANQGSEA. V shed 5 bases, J shed 4 bases, and the junction held 7 bases outside the gene matches. The CDR3 is made up of 14 amino acids. CDR3 in amino acids: CSVLVGTSYNEQFF. CDR3 sequence (DNA): TGCAGCGTTCTGGTCGGGACTAGTTACAATGAGCAGTTCTTC.

The chain joins TRBV18 to TRBJ2-1; 9 nucleotides match TRBD2. CDR1 is KGHSH and CDR2 is LQKENI in the germline V gene. The CDR3 is 15 residues long. The junction had 5 bases not matched to a gene; V was cut back by 3 bases and J by 5 bases. Written as DNA, the CDR3 is TGTGCCAGCTCACCGATCAGCGGGGGGAACAATGAGCAGTTCTTC. This gives the protein CASSPISGGNNEQFF. The full variable domain, in which reference TRBV18 and TRBJ2-1 provide the parts outside the CDR3, is NAGVMQNPRHLVRRRGQEARLRCSPMKGHSHVYWYRQLPEEGLKFMVYLQKENIIDESGMPKERFSAEFPKEGPSILRIQQVVRGDSAAYFCASSPISGGNNEQFFGPGTRLTVL.

This clone appeared a single time. V and J are TRBV5-6 and TRBJ1-2; the D is unclear. This CDR3 is 13 amino acids long. CDR1 SGHDT and CDR2 YYEEEE come from the germline V gene. Trimming stripped 2 bases from V and 4 bases from J, with 9 bases between. In nucleotides, the CDR3 is TGTGCCAGCAGCTTTTTTCACAGCTATGGCTACACCTTC. Protein: CASSFFHSYGYTF.

This clone appeared once. CDR3 in amino acids: CASGPSGQRNTEAFF. The CDR3 nucleotides read TGTGCTAGTGGTCCTTCGGGACAGAGGAACACTGAAGCTTTCTTT. The rearrangement uses TRBV12-5 and TRBJ1-1; 7 positions match TRBD1. The CDR3 is 15 residues long. CDR1 LGHNT and CDR2 FRNRAP come from the germline V gene. After removal of 5 bases from V and 1 base from J, the junction contained 7 bases not matched to a gene.

This chain connects TRBV19 to TRBJ2-7; D gene ambiguous. Germline loops: CDR1 LNHDA, CDR2 SQIVND (reference sequence). The V end lost 1 base, the J end lost 6 bases, and 13 bases lay between the germline ends. The CDR3 totals 14 residues. CDR3 sequence: CASSIGPGTTEQYF. In nucleotides, the CDR3 is TGTGCCAGTAGTATAGGTCCAGGAACTACCGAGCAGTACTTC.